This T cell receptor beta chain is drawn from a study of shared clonotypes between healthy human individuals (dated by TCRdb to about 2020). Concerning the study at large: The cohort comprised two women and three men aged 18 to 49 years. Libraries were prepared and TCR repertoires were sequenced by different laboratories using diverse techniques, in order to increase sequencing depth and limit assay-specific biases. Leukapheresis yielded between about 0.94 and 9.5 billion PBMCs per donor. To estimate repertoire size and how much clonotype sharing occurs between individuals, the study deeply sequenced the blood TCR repertoires of several healthy adults. For each donor, CD4 naive and CD4 memory were each given three plates, CD8 naive was given two plates, and CD8 memory was given one plate. Study-wide findings and limitations: Clonotypes shared by all four sorted-subset donors showed higher generation probabilities than non-shared clonotypes. The genetic and exposure-history diversity represented was limited by the small number of donors. Sampling was restricted to blood, and TCR repertoires in tissues likely differ from the TCR repertoires found in blood. Even with the large sequencing depth, rarefaction of the sorted-subset datasets indicated that sequencing was incomplete. Based on pairwise subsampling, the degree of clonotype sharing among donors was expected to be affected by sequencing depth. Naive subsets generally had larger estimated clonotype richness than memory subsets. Across a few donors, around 5% of naive CD4, roughly 3.3% of naive CD8, roughly 2.3% of memory CD4, and under 0.45% of memory CD8 clonotypes were shared.

For the CD8 naive samples, CD45RO-negative cells were positively selected for CCR7, yielding a CD45RA+CCR7+ population from which TemRA cells were excluded. Donors were healthy HIV-negative adults with no recently reported acute infections or vaccinations. Every donor was a Caucasian adult living in Nashville, Tennessee, USA. Blood was collected by leukapheresis, and PBMCs were isolated by Ficoll-Histopaque density gradient centrifugation and then cryopreserved in liquid nitrogen vapor phase. Analytical flow cytometry was used to check the purity and quantity of each magnetically sorted T cell population. Genomic DNA was isolated from each sorted fraction and quantified by UV absorbance on a Nanodrop 2000c. Using the deep immunoSEQ assay, multiplex PCR amplified TCR CDR3 regions from genomic DNA. Extracted genomic DNA from each cell subset was spread evenly across all wells of several immunoSEQ 96-well plates, with each plate serving as a replicate. For sorted subsets, each replicate PCR was loaded with approximately 0.2 ug genomic DNA, equivalent to 30,000 or so T cell genomes. The purified libraries were quantified using a Qubit 3.0 fluorometer, sized with a Bioanalyzer 2100, and then quantified again using the KAPA Library Quantification kit. Every immunoSEQ 96-well plate was sequenced on a separate single-read 150-cycle Illumina NextSeq 550 flow cell. Under the source paper's analysis protocol: Because the immunoSEQ output held only junctional sequences and lacked quality scores, the filtering could not match the filtering applied to full-length reads. To assign V/J genes and CDR3, sequences were annotated using PyIR, a Python wrapper for IgBLAST v1.9, with IMGT germline references. Reads were removed for weak V/J assignments (E-value above 1e-6), missing CDR3, stop codons, out-of-frame junctions, or ambiguous translated residues. V3J clonotypes were defined as sequences sharing the same inferred V gene, J gene, and CDR3 amino acid sequence. The percentage overlap between two repertoires was calculated by dividing the number of shared unique clonotypes by the size of the smaller repertoire. Repertoire richness was assessed with RTK rarefaction, the Chao1 estimator, and Recon v2.1 estimates of unobserved clonotypes. Generation probabilities were computed with OLGA for all TCRbeta clonotypes obtained by the gDNA method from several donors. TCRdb retrieved this table from immuneACCESS and kept in-frame rearrangements only. Not all clones are present; in checked studies, unresolved V genes account for under half, and no reason is known for the remainder. The V and J calls and clone size come from that table; D and trimming were worked out from the DNA. The sample data list 550,000 to 650,000 clones, and about 96% of these were observed just once. The ten largest clonotypes hold roughly 0.1% of the sample.

On this clone: Its cognate antigen has yet to be identified. Base-call qualities are not available, and no considerably larger clone is one nucleotide away.

V and J lose 1 base and 0 bases, and a span of 10 bases separates them. The CDR3 covers 16 residues, taking in both the cysteine and the phenylalanine. CDR3 DNA is the only sequence kept; it has 48 bases, read in frame from the first base. Per the germline V gene (reference sequence), LNHDA is the CDR1 and SQIVND is the CDR2. The V and J genes are TRBV19 and TRBJ2-1; the D gene is perhaps TRBD2, from 6 matching bases. This receptor was obtained from a woman between 25 and 40 years old in good health. Sequences were obtained from naive CD8+ T cells sorted from blood. The cell subset or site tag for this specimen amounts to: CD45RA+CCR7+. The DNA reads TGTGCCAGTAGTATAGTTGCTAGCGCCTCCTACAATGAGCAGTTCTTC. It codes for CASSIVASASYNEQFF.